These 9 T cell receptor beta chains originate from one sample sequenced in a study of T cells in Graves' hyperthyroidism and ophthalmopathy. Authors of the study amplified TCR beta CDR3 regions from RNA transcripts. The TCR CDR3 was amplified in a first-round RT-PCR using the HTBI primer set. Via MiXCR, TCRdb re-called the multiplex PCR reads, giving one row per CDR3 protein. The profile shows roughly 660,000 distinct CDR3 sequences, 17% of them singletons. Sequenced sample: blood. These receptors all stem from a man aged 50-60 years with Graves' hyperthyroidism.

This clonotype showed up just a few times. The V gene is TRBV5-1, the J gene TRBJ2-2, with D possibly being TRBD2 (6 bases). CDR1 is SGHRS and CDR2 is YFSETQ in the germline V gene. The CDR3 covers 16 residues. Between the trimmed V and J ends, which lost 6 bases and 7 bases, there was a span of 22 bases. The CDR3 nucleotides are TGCGCCAGCACCCGGCCAAGCGAGGGAGGTTTCGGGGAGCTGTTTTTT. Encoded protein: CASTRPSEGGFGELFF.

The chain is built from TRBV5-1 and TRBJ2-2; a possible D gene is TRBD2 (6 bases). Germline CDR1 SGHRS, CDR2 YFSETQ. The CDR3 covers 14 residues. The V gene lost 1 base and the J gene lost 7 bases, with 11 bases spanning the gap. CDR3 region: CASSLSAGSGELFF. In DNA, the CDR3 is TGCGCCAGCAGCTTGTCGGCGGGAAGCGGGGAGCTGTTTTTT.

The J gene is TRBJ2-7, the V gene TRBV12-3 or TRBV12-4; D may be TRBD2 (6 bases). The CDR3 length is 13 residues. V was clipped by 8 bases and J by 6 bases, with 17 bases between them. CDR3: CASSPGLPGEQYF. In nucleotides, the CDR3 is TGTGCCAGCTCACCGGGACTCCCCGGCGAGCAGTACTTC.

V gene TRBV19 combines with J gene TRBJ1-5; 9 bases match TRBD1. Germline V lookup: CDR1 LNHDA, CDR2 SQIVND (reference sequence). The J segment lost 5 bases and the V segment lost 5 bases, leaving 4 bases of the junction unmatched. The length of the CDR3 is 14 residues. The CDR3 region has the DNA TGTGCCAGTAGTCCCGACAGGGGGTATCAGCCCCAGCATTTT. Residues: CASSPDRGYQPQHF.

This clonotype was observed a few times. The V call is TRBV6-1, the J call TRBJ2-5, with a weak D call TRBD1 (5 bases). V gave up 6 bases and J gave up 4 bases, with 12 bases separating them. CDR1 is MNHNS and CDR2 is SASEGT in the germline V gene. The CDR3 is 13 amino acids. CDR3 amino acids: CASSPGRAETQYF. DNA for the CDR3: TGTGCCAGCAGCCCAGGGCGAGCAGAGACCCAGTACTTC.

The V and J genes are TRBV9 and TRBJ2-5, with 7 positions matching TRBD1. There are 15 residues in the CDR3. The V and J ends lost 4 bases and 6 bases, in that order; junction bases with no gene match: 12. CDR1 SGDLS and CDR2 YYNGEE come from the germline V gene. The CDR3 DNA is TGTGCCAGCAGCCAATCGACAGGGTTGATTCAGACCCAGTACTTC. This codes for CASSQSTGLIQTQYF.

This clonotype was seen at least ten times. V usage is TRBV27 and J usage is TRBJ2-3; no firm D call. The germline V gene encodes CDR1 MNHEY and CDR2 SMNVEV (reference sequence). Deletions cut 6 bases from V and 0 bases from J, with 7 bases between. The CDR3 has 13 residues. The CDR3 region is CASRAESTDTQYF. The CDR3 coding sequence is TGTGCCAGCAGGGCGGAGAGCACAGATACGCAGTATTTT.

V is TRBV5-1 and J is TRBJ2-3; perhaps D is TRBD1 or TRBD2 (7 bases each). V was clipped by 4 bases and J by 4 bases, with 19 bases between them. Germline loops: CDR1 SGHRS, CDR2 YFSETQ. The CDR3 covers 16 residues. The CDR3 DNA reads as TGCGCCAGCAGCCGAAGGGAGGGGGCGTCATCAGATACGCAGTATTTT. Translating gives CASSRREGASSDTQYF.

A note on this clonotype: This clone may be a read error of a much larger clone one base away. The chain links TRBV7-8 to TRBJ1-4; weak D call: TRBD1 (5 bases). CDR1 is SGHVS and CDR2 is FQNEAQ in the germline V gene. The CDR3 sequence is 16 residues long. The CDR3 DNA reads TGTGCCAGCAGCAGACCTCGGGGCTCTATTAATGAAAAAATGTTTTTT. Its translation is CASSRPRGSINEKMFF. Full variable domain (remainder filled in from reference TRBV7-8 and TRBJ1-4): GAGVSQSPRYKVAKRGQDVALRCDPISGHVSLFWYQQALGQGPEFLTYFQNEAQLDKSGLPSDRFFAERPEGSVSTLKIQRTQQEDSAVYLCASSRPRGSINEKMFFGSGTQLSVL.